Listed here is a single T cell receptor beta chain. Its target antigen remains unknown. Base qualities are not recorded, but no much larger clone differs from it by a single base. This entry is derived from a study of blood T cell repertoires in COVID-19 (dated by TCRdb to between 2020 and 2021). About the study as a whole: Samples from collaborators originated in the United States, Italy and Spain and spanned both the acute and convalescent phases of COVID-19. Where available, HLA class I and class II types were taken from metadata supplied by the sample provider and were not determined by assay-based typing. The prospective study material was composed of cDNA or gDNA derived from T cells, B-cell-depleted T cells, or PBMCs. The repertoires were made available in a free public database intended to serve as a resource for research on the immune response to SARS-CoV-2. Subjects who had been exposed to COVID-19, were actively infected with it, or had recovered from it provided the deeply sampled blood TCRbeta repertoires that made up the dataset. The samples were drawn from the first 160 participants of the ongoing ImmuneRACE study and from more than 1,000 subjects provided by 6 global collaborators. The sample metadata nearly always contained a de-identified subject ID, COVID-19 status, age in years and sex.

Paper-wide results and their limitations: The quantity of clinical and demographic metadata differed by source and by participant and was supplied without curation.

Each collaborating institution followed its own protocols to collect whole blood in K2EDTA tubes. For TCRbeta analysis, collaborators shipped samples in one of three forms: frozen whole blood, isolated PBMCs, or DNA extracted from either of those sample types. Taken from the germline V gene (reference sequence), the CDR1 and CDR2 loops are MNHEY and SMNVEV. A distance of 16 bases separates the germline ends of V and J, which lose 5 bases and 2 bases respectively. Measured from the cysteine to the phenylalanine, the CDR3 is 16 residues long. The sequence is cut down to CDR3 DNA, 48 bases in frame from base 1. The immunoSEQ Assay, a bias-controlled multiplex PCR, was used to amplify TCRbeta CDR3 regions from genomic DNA. Per the authors' processing: The number of nucleated cells in each sample was estimated by amplification of reference gene primers within the assay. To quantify the absolute abundance of each unique TCRbeta CDR3 rearrangement, sequence reads were collapsed and filtered. For each sample, productive Simpson clonality was calculated as the square root of Simpson's diversity index across productive rearrangements. The immuneACCESS repertoire file appears here via TCRdb, limited to in-frame rearrangements. These files lack a portion of the clones; in checked studies, under half of the deficit traces to unresolved V genes, and the cause of the others is not known. That table is the source of V, J and clone size, and D and trimming were worked out from the DNA. This sample is represented by about 110,000 clones; under 90% of them were singletons. The biggest ten clones account for about 6.6% of the sample.

Rearrangement joined TRBV27 to TRBJ1-5, with an unclear D gene assignment. The sample taken for sequencing was peripheral blood. This clonotype originated in a woman aged 45-65 years with acute or convalescent COVID-19. At the DNA level, the sequence is TGTGCCAGCAGTCCCCAGGCCGGCCAGGGCAATCAGCCCCAGCATTTT. It is translated as CASSPQAGQGNQPQHF.